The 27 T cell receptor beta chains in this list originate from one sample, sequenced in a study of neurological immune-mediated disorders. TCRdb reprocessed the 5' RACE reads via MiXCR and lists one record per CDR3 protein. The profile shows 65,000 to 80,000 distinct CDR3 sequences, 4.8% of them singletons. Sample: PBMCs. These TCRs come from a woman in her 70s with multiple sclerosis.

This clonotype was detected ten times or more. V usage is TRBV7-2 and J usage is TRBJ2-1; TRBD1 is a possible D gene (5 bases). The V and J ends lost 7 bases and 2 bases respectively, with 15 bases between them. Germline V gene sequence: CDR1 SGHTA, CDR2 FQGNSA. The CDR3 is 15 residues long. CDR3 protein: CASTPRASAYNEQFF. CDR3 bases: TGTGCCAGCACCCCCAGGGCTAGTGCCTACAATGAGCAGTTCTTC.

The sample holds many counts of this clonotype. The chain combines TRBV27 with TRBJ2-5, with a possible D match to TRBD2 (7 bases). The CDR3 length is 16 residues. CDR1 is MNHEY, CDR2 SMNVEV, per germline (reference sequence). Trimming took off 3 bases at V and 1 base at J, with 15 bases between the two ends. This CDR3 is CASSLAGAGSQETQYF. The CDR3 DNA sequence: TGTGCCAGCAGTTTGGCGGGGGCAGGCTCCCAAGAGACCCAGTACTTC.

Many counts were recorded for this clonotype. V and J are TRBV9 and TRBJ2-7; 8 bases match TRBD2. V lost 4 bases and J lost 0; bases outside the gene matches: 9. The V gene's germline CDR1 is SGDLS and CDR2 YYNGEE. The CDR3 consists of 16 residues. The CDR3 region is CASSPTRGGNSYEQYF. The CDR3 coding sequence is TGTGCCAGCAGCCCAACCCGGGGGGGAAACTCCTACGAGCAGTACTTC.

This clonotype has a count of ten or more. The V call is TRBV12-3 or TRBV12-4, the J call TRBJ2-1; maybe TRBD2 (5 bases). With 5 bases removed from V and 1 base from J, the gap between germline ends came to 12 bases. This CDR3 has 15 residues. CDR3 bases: TGTGCCAGCAGTCCCGGACTTGAATCCTACAATGAGCAGTTCTTC. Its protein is CASSPGLESYNEQFF.

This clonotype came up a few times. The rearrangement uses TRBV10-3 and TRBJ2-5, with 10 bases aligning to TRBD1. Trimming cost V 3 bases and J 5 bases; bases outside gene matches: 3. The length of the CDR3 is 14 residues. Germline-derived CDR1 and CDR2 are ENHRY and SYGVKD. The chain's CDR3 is CAISDGTGVETQYF. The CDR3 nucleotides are TGTGCCATCAGTGACGGGACAGGGGTGGAGACCCAGTACTTC.

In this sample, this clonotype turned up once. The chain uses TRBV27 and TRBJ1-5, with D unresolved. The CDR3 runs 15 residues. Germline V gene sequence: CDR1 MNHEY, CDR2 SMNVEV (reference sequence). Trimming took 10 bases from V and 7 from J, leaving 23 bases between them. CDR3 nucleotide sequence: TGTGCCACCCAGGCCTGGAGGGATCGGTACCAGCCCCAGCATTTT. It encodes CATQAWRDRYQPQHF.

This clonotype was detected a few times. This chain's CDR3 is CASSQDRRSYEQYF. As DNA, the CDR3 is TGTGCCAGCAGCCAAGACAGGAGGTCATACGAGCAGTACTTC. The rearrangement uses TRBV3-1 and TRBJ2-7, with a possible D match to TRBD2 (5 bases). This CDR3 has 14 residues. Trimming took 0 bases from V and 4 from J, leaving 10 bases between them. CDR1 and CDR2 (germline): LGHDT, YNNKEL (reference sequence).

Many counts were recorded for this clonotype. For the CDR3, the DNA is TGTGCCAGCAGTCCCCAGGGACTAGGATCCTACAATGAGCAGTTCTTC. Translation: CASSPQGLGSYNEQFF. The chain uses TRBV12-3 or TRBV12-4 and TRBJ2-1; 8 bases map to TRBD2. The CDR3 covers 16 residues. V dropped 5 bases and J dropped 1; count of bases not matched to a gene: 7.

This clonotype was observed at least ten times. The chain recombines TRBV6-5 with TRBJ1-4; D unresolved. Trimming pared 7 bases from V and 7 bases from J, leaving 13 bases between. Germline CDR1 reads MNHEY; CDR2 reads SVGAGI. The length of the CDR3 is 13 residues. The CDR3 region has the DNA TGTGCCAGCACTCCCCAGATAGGTGAAAAACTGTTTTTT. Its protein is CASTPQIGEKLFF.

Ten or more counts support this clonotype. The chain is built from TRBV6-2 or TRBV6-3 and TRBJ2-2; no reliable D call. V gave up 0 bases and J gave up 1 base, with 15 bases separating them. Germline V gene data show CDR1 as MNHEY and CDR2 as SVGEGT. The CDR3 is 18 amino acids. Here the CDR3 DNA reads TGTGCCAGCAGTTACTCCAAACCAATTATAGGGAACACCGGGGAGCTGTTTTTT. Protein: CASSYSKPIIGNTGELFF.

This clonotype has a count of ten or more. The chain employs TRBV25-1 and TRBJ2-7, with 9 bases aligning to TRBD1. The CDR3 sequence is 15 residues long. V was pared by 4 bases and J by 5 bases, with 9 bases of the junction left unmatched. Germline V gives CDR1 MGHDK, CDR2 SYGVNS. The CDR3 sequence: CASSAPGTGNHEQYF. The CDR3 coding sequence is TGTGCCAGCAGTGCGCCCGGGACAGGGAACCACGAGCAGTACTTC.

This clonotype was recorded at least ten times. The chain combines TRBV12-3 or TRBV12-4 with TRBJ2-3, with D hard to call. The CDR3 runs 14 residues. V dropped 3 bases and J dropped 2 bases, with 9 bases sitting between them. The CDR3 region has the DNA TGTGCCAGCAGTTTCGGAGAGACCACAGATACGCAGTATTTT. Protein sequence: CASSFGETTDTQYF.

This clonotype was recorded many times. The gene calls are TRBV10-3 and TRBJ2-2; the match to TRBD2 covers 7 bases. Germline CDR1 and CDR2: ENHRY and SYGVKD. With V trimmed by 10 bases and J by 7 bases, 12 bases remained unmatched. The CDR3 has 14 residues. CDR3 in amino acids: CATENLGGDGELFF. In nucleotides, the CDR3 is TGTGCCACCGAGAATTTGGGAGGGGACGGGGAGCTGTTTTTT.

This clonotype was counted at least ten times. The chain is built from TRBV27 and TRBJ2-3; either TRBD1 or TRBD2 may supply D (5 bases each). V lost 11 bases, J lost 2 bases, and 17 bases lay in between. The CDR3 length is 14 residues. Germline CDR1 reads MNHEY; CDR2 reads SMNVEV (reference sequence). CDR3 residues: CASNRDGDTDTQYF. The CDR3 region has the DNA TGTGCCTCCAACCGGGACGGAGACACAGATACGCAGTATTTT.

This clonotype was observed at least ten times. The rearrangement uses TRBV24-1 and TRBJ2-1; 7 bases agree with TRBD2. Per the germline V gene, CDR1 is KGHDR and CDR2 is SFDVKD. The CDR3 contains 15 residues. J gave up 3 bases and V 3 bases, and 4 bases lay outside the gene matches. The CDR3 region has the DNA TGTGCCACCAGTGATAATAAGCGGGACTACAATGAGCAGTTCTTC. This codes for CATSDNKRDYNEQFF.

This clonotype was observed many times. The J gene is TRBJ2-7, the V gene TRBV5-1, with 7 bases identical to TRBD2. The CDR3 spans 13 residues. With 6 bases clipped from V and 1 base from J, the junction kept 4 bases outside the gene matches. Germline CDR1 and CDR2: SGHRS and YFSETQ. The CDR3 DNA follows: TGCGCCAGCAACGGCGGGAGTTCCTACGAGCAGTACTTC. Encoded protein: CASNGGSSYEQYF.

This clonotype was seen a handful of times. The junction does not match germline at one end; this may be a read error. The CDR3 coding sequence is TGTGTCAGCAGCTTAGACAGGAATCAGCCCCAGCATTTT. Protein: CVSSLDRNQPQHF. The chain is built from TRBV7-2 and TRBJ1-5, with a weak D call TRBD1 (6 bases). The CDR3 length is 13 residues. Germline V gene sequence: CDR1 SGHTA, CDR2 FQGNSA.

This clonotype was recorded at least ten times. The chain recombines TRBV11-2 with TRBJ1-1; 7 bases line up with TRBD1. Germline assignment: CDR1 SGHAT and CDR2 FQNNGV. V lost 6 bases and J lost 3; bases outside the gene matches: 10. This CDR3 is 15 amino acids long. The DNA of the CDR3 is TGTGCCAGCAGGCCCCGAACAGGGGAGTACACTGAAGCTTTCTTT. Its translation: CASRPRTGEYTEAFF.

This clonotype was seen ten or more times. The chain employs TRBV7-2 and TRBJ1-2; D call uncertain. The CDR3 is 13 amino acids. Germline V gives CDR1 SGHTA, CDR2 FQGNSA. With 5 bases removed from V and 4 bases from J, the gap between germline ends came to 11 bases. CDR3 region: CASSGSGSYGYTF. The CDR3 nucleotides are TGTGCCAGCAGCGGTTCGGGCAGCTATGGCTACACCTTC. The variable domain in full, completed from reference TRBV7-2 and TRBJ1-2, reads GAGVSQSPSNKVTEKGKDVELRCDPISGHTALYWYRQSLGQGLEFLIYFQGNSAPDKSGLPSDRFSAERTGGSVSTLTIQRTQQEDSAVYLCASSGSGSYGYTFGSGTRLTVV.

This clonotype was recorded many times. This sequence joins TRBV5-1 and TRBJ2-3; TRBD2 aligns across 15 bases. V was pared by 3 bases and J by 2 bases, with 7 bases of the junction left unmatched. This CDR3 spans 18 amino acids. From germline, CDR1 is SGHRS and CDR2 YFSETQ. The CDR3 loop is CASSSPGLAGGLTDTQYF. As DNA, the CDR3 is TGCGCCAGCAGCTCGCCGGGACTAGCGGGAGGACTCACAGATACGCAGTATTTT.

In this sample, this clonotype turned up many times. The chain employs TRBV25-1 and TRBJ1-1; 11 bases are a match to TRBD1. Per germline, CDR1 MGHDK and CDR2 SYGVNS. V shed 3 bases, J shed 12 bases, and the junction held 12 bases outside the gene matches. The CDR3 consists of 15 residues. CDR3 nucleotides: TGTGCCAGCAGTGACGGACAGGGGGCGAAGAGTCTAACTTTCTTT. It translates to CASSDGQGAKSLTFF.

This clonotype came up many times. For the CDR3, the DNA is TGCAGTGCTAGGCGTGGACTAGCCAGCTACAATGAGCAGTTCTTC. Protein sequence: CSARRGLASYNEQFF. The chain recombines TRBV20-1 with TRBJ2-1, with TRBD2 matching 8 bases. Per the germline V gene, CDR1 is DFQATT and CDR2 is SNEGSKA (reference sequence). This CDR3 is 15 amino acids long. Trimming at V came to 3 bases and at J to 3 bases, leaving 7 bases not matched to a gene.

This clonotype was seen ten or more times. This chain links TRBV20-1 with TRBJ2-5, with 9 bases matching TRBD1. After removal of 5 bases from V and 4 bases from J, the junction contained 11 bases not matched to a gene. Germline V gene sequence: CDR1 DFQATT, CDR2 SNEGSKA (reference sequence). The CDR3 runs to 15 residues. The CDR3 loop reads CSASTTGGGGETQYF. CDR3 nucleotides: TGCAGTGCTTCAACTACAGGGGGCGGAGGAGAGACCCAGTACTTC.

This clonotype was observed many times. The CDR3: CASSGNTEAFF. The CDR3 coding sequence is TGTGCCAGCTCAGGGAACACTGAAGCTTTCTTT. The chain is built from TRBV18 and TRBJ1-1, with unresolved D. V was cut by 5 bases and J by 1 base, with 2 bases left in between. Germline CDR1 and CDR2: KGHSH and LQKENI. The CDR3 length is 11 residues.

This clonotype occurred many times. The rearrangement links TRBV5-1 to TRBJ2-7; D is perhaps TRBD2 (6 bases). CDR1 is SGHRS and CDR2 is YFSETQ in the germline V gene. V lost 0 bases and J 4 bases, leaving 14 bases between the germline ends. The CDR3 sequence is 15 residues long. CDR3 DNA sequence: TGCGCCAGCAGCTTGGACGGAGGGCCCTTTTACGAGCAGTACTTC. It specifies CASSLDGGPFYEQYF.

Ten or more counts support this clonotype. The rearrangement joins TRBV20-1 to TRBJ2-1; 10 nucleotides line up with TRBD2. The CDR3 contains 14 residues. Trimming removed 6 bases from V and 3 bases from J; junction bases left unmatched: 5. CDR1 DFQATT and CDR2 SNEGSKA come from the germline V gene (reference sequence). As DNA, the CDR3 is TGCAGTGCCCGGCTAGCGGGAGACTACAATGAGCAGTTCTTC. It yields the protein CSARLAGDYNEQFF.

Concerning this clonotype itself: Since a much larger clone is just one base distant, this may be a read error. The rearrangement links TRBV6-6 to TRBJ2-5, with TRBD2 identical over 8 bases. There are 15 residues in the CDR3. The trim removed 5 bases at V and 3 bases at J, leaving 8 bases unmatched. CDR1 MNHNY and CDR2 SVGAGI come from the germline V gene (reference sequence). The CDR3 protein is CASSPPGGCKETQYF. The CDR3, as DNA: TGTGCCAGCAGTCCCCCGGGAGGGTGCAAAGAGACCCAGTACTTC.